This TCR beta chain was sequenced for a study of shared clonotypes between healthy human individuals. Naive-designated CD8 cells lacked CD45RO, were positively enriched for CCR7, and omitted terminally differentiated effector memory CD45RA+ cells. Germline lookup yields CDR1 SQVTM and CDR2 ANQGSEA. J lost 8 bases, V lost 7 bases, and 7 bases had no gene match. This CDR3 has 14 residues. Sequencing was at deep level. Method: immunoSEQ multiplex PCR; TCRdb's copy keeps in-frame clones and lacks some. The sample carries approximately 1.9 million clones, 80% to 95% recorded once. Sequencing was performed on naive CD8+ T cells from PBMCs. The genes are TRBV29-1 and TRBJ2-1, with 14 positions matching TRBD2. The source is a man between 18 and 29 years old in good health. Some clones in this sample may be carry-over from other donors' samples. For the CDR3, the DNA is TGCAGCGGTGTGGAGGGACTAGCGGGAGATGAGCAGTTCTTC. The encoded protein is CSGVEGLAGDEQFF.